This T cell receptor (beta chain) appears in the sequencing data of a study of cytomegalovirus exposure and HLA in healthy donors. To note about this clone: Its target is unknown.

Primers: 60 Vbeta forward and 13 Jbeta reverse. Sequencing was performed with immunoSEQ multiplex PCR; in TCRdb, only in-frame clones are kept and a portion is missing. The repertoire holds about 190,000 clones, with approximately 70% as singletons. The V gene lost 9 bases and the J gene lost 2 bases, with 11 bases spanning the gap. Germline V gene data show CDR1 as LNHDA and CDR2 as SQIVND (reference sequence). The CDR3 length is 13 residues. Study-wide results and caveats: Analyzed later, most CMV-associated TCR beta chains appeared HLA-restricted. An analysis that was carried out later associated 15,000 to 20,000 TCR beta sequences with HLA alleles at 0.05 false discovery rate.

This receptor was obtained from a woman aged 25 to 39 in good health and CMV-seropositive. The sample consisted of PBMCs. V gene TRBV19 combines with J gene TRBJ1-5; D unresolved. For the CDR3, the DNA is TGTGCCAGCAATTCCGGGGGCAATCAGCCCCAGCATTTT. Translation: CASNSGGNQPQHF.